This T cell receptor beta chain emerged from a study of OX40 agonist ivuxolimab in advanced cancers. About the study: Ivuxolimab, an antibody acting as an agonist of OX40 (CD134), was used to treat patients. At doses from 0.01 to 10 mg/kg, patients were given intravenous ivuxolimab every 2 weeks.

Profiled with immunoSEQ multiplex PCR; TCRdb holds only in-frame clones, not every one. The sample lists roughly 67,000 clones; roughly 87% were seen once. The V end was cut by 1 base, the J end by 2 bases, with 9 bases between. This CDR3 is 15 amino acids long. Per the germline V gene, CDR1 is SGHTA and CDR2 is FQGNSA. Specimen: CD4+ or CD8+ T cells sorted from blood, collected in a trial of the OX40 agonist ivuxolimab. J is TRBJ2-1 and V is TRBV7-2; D ambiguous. This sequence originates from an adult with an advanced solid tumor such as melanoma, head and neck, liver or kidney cancer. CDR3 amino acids: CASSLEVSAYNEQFF. The CDR3, as DNA: TGTGCCAGCAGCTTAGAGGTATCGGCCTACAATGAGCAGTTCTTC.